This TCR beta chain came from a study of T cells in Graves' hyperthyroidism and ophthalmopathy. On this clonotype itself: No antigen is known for it.

Study-level findings and limits: Ophthalmopathy onset followed model prediction by a median about 6.9 months. In the blood, most expanded thyroid clonotypes above 0.001 appeared as well.

Criteria for exclusion of patients were uncontrolled infection, other autoimmune disease, pregnancy or lactation. The authors obtained PBMCs from 10 ml of fresh peripheral blood. The CDR3 has 13 amino acids. Germline V gives CDR1 LGHNA, CDR2 YSLEER. V lost 3 bases to trimming and J lost 0 bases, with 5 bases between them. TCR beta CDR3 sequences were amplified from RNA transcripts. In the first-round RT-PCR of the TCR CDR3, the HTBI primer set was used. MiXCR was run by TCRdb on the multiplex PCR reads, yielding one entry per CDR3 protein. The sample lists 500,000 or so distinct CDR3 sequences, under 20% seen once, with approximately 18% in the top ten.

The TCR sequence derives from a woman between 18 and 30 years old with Graves' ophthalmopathy. V usage is TRBV4-3 and J usage is TRBJ1-2; no firm D call. The sample consisted of blood. CDR3 loop: CASSQGTNYGYTF. DNA for the CDR3: TGCGCCAGCAGCCAGGGTACTAACTATGGCTACACCTTC.